This paragraph reports one T cell receptor beta chain. What it binds is unknown. The data belong to a study of response to subunit inactivated influenza vaccine. Findings and caveats of the study: Each seasonal flu vaccination may recruit only limited new T cells, authors suggested.

The ends lost 4 bases at V and 1 base at J; junction bases unmatched: 5. This CDR3 is 15 amino acids long. Germline values: CDR1 SQVTM, CDR2 ANQGSEA. TCRdb fed the RT-PCR reads into MiXCR, producing one record per CDR3 protein. In the table there are hundreds of thousands of distinct CDR3 sequences, roughly 27% of which are singletons. Source: CD4+ T cells sorted from PBMCs, taken roughly 5 days after vaccination. The sequence was obtained from a man in his fifties or sixties who received an inactivated influenza vaccine. The rearrangement joins TRBV29-1 to TRBJ2-2; TRBD1 matches 8 bases. The CDR3 spells CSVVTGGLNTGELFF. CDR3 DNA: TGCAGCGTTGTTACAGGGGGGCTGAACACCGGGGAGCTGTTTTTT.